Listed below are T cell receptor beta chains from one sample, sequenced in a study of blood T cell repertoires in COVID-19. Assay: immunoSEQ multiplex PCR; the TCRdb copy retains only in-frame clones and omits some. The data hold over 40,000 clones, with 83% observed a single time. Sequenced material: peripheral blood. The source of these receptors is a man between 35 and 55 years old with acute or convalescent COVID-19. Each CDR3 is given with its conserved first and last residue. Each record gives: J gene, V gene, clone size, CDR3 protein. Clone size is given for some rows only: seen once, a few or many times, or a class if the clone is expanded.

TRBJ1-1 | TRBV7-8 | . | CASSLERQRNTEAFF
TRBJ1-2 | TRBV5-4 | . | CATRQGKANYGYTF
TRBJ1-2 | TRBV11-2 | once | CASSFRRATYGYTF
TRBJ1-2 | TRBV30 | . | CAWSPDRDSGYTF
TRBJ1-5 | TRBV4-2 | . | CASSQYAGGNQPQHF
TRBJ2-1 | TRBV5-8 | . | CASSPGLADYNEQFF
TRBJ1-3 | TRBV7-2 | once | CASSLDGGPRNTIYF
TRBJ2-7 | TRBV6-2/TRBV6-3 | . | CASSRRGGYYEQYF
TRBJ1-3 | TRBV21-1 | . | CASSTNPGIAGNTIYF
TRBJ2-7 | TRBV18 | . | CASSLKREGIEQYF
TRBJ2-4 | TRBV19 | . | CASRDGQKNIQYF
TRBJ2-4 | TRBV19 | . | CATRQELAKNIQYF
TRBJ2-1 | TRBV7-2 | few | CASSATSGFYNEQFF
TRBJ1-2 | TRBV20-1 | . | CSASPRVGGYTF
TRBJ2-5 | TRBV1 | . | CTSSQDLCIQETQYF
TRBJ1-2 | TRBV18 | . | CASSPSGLFGGYTF
TRBJ2-2 | TRBV19 | . | CASSIMAVNTGELFF
TRBJ1-2 | TRBV2 | . | CASSEARLLPGYTF
TRBJ1-1 | TRBV6-5 | . | CASKRTGTGRTEAFF
TRBJ2-7 | TRBV30 | . | CAWRETSGSYEQYF
TRBJ2-1 | TRBV18 | few | CASSPEAGGPYNEQFF
TRBJ2-5 | TRBV24-1 | . | CATSEGYSQETQYF
TRBJ2-1 | TRBV27 | . | CASSLWGLAGEEQFF
TRBJ2-3 | TRBV5-8 | . | CASSLGSLAGVNTQYF
TRBJ1-6 | TRBV7-6 | . | CASSLGSAAGGSPLHF
TRBJ2-2 | TRBV29-1 | once | CSVQRGGGTGELFF
TRBJ2-2 | TRBV6-5 | . | CASLLAGGFSGELFF
TRBJ2-3 | TRBV29-1 | . | CSVPTSGRGTDTQYF
TRBJ2-5 | TRBV7-2 | . | CASSLGIAGAQETQYF
TRBJ1-5 | TRBV6-1 | . | CASSEQGAVPQPQHF
TRBJ1-2 | TRBV27 | few | CASGQTGSSAGYTF
TRBJ1-4 | TRBV18 | . | CASSPAGGKLFF
TRBJ1-2 | TRBV29-1 | . | CSVGQGAVGYTF
TRBJ1-6 | TRBV5-8 | once | CASSLHSLDYNSPLHF
TRBJ1-6 | TRBV5-1 | . | CASSLSGGYSPLHF
TRBJ1-4 | TRBV3-1/TRBV3-2 | . | CASSQERQAVRSGEKLFF
TRBJ2-5 | TRBV5-1 | . | CASSPMSGGRETQYF
TRBJ1-6 | TRBV4-1 | . | CASSQAVTGVNSPLHF
TRBJ2-1 | TRBV10-1 | . | CASVETPPLLEQFF
TRBJ1-3 | TRBV11-2 | . | CASSLAAAQGGTIYF
TRBJ1-1 | TRBV7-2 | . | CASSSQNRGTEAFF
TRBJ1-1 | TRBV3-1/TRBV3-2 | . | CASRRNTEAFF
TRBJ2-3 | TRBV25-1 | . | CASSPNPSSGRTDTQYF
TRBJ1-1 | TRBV4-1 | . | CASSQGGTEVTFF
TRBJ1-5 | TRBV3-1/TRBV3-2 | . | CASSLTGNQPQHF
TRBJ2-3 | TRBV18 | . | CASCSGGTDTQYF
TRBJ2-7 | TRBV28 | . | CASSPPQGTVWGQYF
TRBJ1-6 | TRBV6-6 | . | CASSYQGNNSPLHF
TRBJ1-2 | TRBV12-3/TRBV12-4 | . | CASNQSTLHGYTF
TRBJ1-1 | TRBV6-5 | . | CASTGQEGGNTEAFF
TRBJ2-5 | TRBV11-3 | . | CASSLGDRGLETQYF
TRBJ2-5 | TRBV19 | . | CASSPTGVQETQYF
TRBJ1-2 | TRBV9 | few | CASSADGVGGYTF
TRBJ1-2 | TRBV12-5 | . | CASGLSGTGVLGYTF